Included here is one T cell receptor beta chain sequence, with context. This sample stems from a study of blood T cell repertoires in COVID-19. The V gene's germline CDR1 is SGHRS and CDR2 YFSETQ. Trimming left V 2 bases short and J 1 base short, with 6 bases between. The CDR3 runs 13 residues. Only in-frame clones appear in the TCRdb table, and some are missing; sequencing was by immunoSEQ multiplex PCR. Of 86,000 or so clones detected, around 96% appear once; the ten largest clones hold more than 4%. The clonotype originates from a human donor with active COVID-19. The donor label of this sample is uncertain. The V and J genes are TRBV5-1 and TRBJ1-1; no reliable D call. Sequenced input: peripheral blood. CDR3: CASSFNWNTEAFF. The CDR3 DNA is TGCGCCAGCAGCTTTAATTGGAACACTGAAGCTTTCTTT.